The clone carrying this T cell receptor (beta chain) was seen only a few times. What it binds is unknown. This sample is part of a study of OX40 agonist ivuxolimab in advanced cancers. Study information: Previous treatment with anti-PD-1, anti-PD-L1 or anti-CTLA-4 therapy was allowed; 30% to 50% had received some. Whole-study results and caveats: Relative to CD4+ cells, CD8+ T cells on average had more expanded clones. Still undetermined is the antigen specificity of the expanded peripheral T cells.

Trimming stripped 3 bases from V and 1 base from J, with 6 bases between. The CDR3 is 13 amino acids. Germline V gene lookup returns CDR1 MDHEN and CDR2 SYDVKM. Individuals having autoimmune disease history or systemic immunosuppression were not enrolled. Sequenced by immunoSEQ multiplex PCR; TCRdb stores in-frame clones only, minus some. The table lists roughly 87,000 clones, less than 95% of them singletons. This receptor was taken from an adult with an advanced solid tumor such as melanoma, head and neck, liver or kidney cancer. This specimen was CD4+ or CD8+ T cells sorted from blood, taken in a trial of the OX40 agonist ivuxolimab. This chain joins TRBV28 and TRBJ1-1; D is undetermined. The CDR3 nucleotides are TGTGCCAGCAGTTTGAGGTGGAACACTGAAGCTTTCTTT. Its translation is CASSLRWNTEAFF.